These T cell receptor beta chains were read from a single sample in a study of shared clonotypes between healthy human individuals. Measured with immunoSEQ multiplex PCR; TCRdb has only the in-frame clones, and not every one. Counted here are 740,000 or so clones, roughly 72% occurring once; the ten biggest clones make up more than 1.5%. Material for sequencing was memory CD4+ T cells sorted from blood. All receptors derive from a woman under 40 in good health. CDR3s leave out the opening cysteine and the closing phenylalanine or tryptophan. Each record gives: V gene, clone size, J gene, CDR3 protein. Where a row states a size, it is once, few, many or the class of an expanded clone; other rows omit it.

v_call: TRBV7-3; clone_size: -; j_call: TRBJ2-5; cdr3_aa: ASSLSGSRETQY
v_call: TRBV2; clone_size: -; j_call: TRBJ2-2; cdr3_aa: ASSAQGQGSTGELF
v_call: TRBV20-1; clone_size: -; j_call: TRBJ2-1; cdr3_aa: SAGFLEQF
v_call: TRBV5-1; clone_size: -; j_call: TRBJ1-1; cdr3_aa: ASSLLYGEIGEAF
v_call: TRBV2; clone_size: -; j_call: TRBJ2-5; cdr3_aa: ASTSVDTQTQETQY
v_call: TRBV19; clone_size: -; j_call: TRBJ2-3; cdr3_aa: ASTRTSIMDTQY
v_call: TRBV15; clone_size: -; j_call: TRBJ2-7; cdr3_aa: ATSRDPGNEQY
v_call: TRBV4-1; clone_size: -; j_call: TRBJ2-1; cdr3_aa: ASSQDPGQEWNEQF
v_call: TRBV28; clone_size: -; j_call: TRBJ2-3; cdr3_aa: ASTSGGREATDTQY
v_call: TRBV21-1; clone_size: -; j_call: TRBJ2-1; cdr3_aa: ASSKEDGRGFGDEQF
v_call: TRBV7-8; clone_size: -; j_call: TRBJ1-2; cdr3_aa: ASSFAGTALYGYT
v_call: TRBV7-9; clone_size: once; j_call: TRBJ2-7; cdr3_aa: ASSLVGTGLDEQY
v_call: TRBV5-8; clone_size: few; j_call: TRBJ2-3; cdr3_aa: ASSPVRGTDTQY
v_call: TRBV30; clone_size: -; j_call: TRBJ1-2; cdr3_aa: AWSVSGTNYGYT
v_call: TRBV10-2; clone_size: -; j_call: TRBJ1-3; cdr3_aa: ASKTGYSGNTIY
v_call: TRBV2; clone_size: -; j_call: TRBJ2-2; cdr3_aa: ASSPTVNTGELF
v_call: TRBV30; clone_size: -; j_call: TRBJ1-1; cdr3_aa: AWSGTGARQRGNTEAF
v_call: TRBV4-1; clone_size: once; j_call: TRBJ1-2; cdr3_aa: ASSQAGSGDYGYT
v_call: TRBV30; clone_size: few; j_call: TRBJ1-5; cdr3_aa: AWSVIGGPQH
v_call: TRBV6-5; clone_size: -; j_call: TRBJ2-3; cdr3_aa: ASRNRGDTQY
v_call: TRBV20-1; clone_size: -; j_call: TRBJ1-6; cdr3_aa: SAIRMEGLH
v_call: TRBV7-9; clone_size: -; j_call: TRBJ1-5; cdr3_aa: ASSFNRNQPQH
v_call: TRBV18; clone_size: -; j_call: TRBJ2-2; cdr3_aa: ASSPYGTGRTGELF
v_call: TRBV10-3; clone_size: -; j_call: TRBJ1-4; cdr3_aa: AIRPSNGQNNNEKLF
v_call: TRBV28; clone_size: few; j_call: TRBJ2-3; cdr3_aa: ASRTSGRAGVLDTQY
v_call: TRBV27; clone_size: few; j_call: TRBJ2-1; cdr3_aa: ASSPPGRLIPF
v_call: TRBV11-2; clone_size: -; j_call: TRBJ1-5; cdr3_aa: ASSLVGLDQPQH
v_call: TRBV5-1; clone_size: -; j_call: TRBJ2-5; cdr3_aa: ASSSGLAGAGETQY
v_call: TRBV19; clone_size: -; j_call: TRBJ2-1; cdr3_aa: ASSRTSSGSYNEQF
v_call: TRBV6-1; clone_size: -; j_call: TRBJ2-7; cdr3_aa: ASSVGGYYEQY
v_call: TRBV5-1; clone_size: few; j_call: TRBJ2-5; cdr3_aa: ASSLGGRAQETQY
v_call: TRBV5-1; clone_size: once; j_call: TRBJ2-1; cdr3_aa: ASSFGTSGRNEQF
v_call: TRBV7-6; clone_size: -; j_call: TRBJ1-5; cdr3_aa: ASSLASSQPQH
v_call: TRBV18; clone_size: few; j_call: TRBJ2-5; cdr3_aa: ASSPLRDFQETQY
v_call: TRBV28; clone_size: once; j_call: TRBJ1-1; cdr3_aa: ASKGSLNTEAF
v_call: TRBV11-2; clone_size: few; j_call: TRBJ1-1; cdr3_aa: ASSLNSMGTEAF
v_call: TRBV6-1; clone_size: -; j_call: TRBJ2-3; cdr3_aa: ASSGLAENTDTQY
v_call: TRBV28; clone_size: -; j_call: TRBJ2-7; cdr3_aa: ASSFSPGQGANEQY
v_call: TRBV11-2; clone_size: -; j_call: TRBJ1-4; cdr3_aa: ASSPAGGALNEKLF
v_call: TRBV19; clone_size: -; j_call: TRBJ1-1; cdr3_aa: ASSIKGDTEAF
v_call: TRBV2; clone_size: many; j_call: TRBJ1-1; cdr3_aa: ASIRQGSYTEAF
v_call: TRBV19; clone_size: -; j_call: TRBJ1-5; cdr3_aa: ASKEGFGNQPQH
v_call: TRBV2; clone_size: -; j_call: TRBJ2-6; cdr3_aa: ASVALSGANVLT